These 30 T cell receptor beta chains originate from one sample sequenced in a study of blood T cells in healthy people across ages. The use of a sample-barcoded 5' primer and a J-beta primer mix characterized a second PCR of about 6 to 12 cycles. MiXCR was run by TCRdb on the 5' RACE reads, yielding one entry per CDR3 protein. The sample has roughly 730,000 distinct CDR3 sequences, 56% seen once; the top ten hold roughly 25%. Sequencing was done on a sample of blood. Every receptor here comes from a man in his forties in good health.

In DNA form, the CDR3 reads TGCGCCAGCAGACCCGGGATAGCGGGGGCCAAAGAGACCCAGTACTTC. The encoded protein is CASRPGIAGAKETQYF. The J gene is TRBJ2-5, the V gene TRBV4-1; TRBD2 agrees at 9 bases. The germline CDR1 and CDR2 sequences are MGHRA and YSYEKL. Losses at the gene ends were 6 bases for V and 3 bases for J; bases not matched to a gene: 11. The CDR3 sequence is 16 residues long.

This clonotype was recorded at least ten times. V gene TRBV28 combines with J gene TRBJ2-7; weak D call: TRBD1 (6 bases). Germline V lookup: CDR1 MDHEN, CDR2 SYDVKM. The CDR3 covers 13 residues. V lost 5 bases, J lost 2 bases, and 10 bases lay in between. The CDR3 DNA reads as TGTGCCAGCAGTCCCGGGACAACCTACGAGCAGTACTTC. Amino acids: CASSPGTTYEQYF.

The table lists this clonotype with a count of one. The chain employs TRBV7-9 and TRBJ1-2; TRBD1 aligns across 7 bases. Germline assignment: CDR1 SEHNR and CDR2 FQNEAQ (reference sequence). The ends lost 4 bases at V and 4 bases at J; junction bases unmatched: 6. The CDR3 length is 14 residues. CDR3 sequence: CASSSGTDPYGYTF. The DNA for the CDR3 is TGTGCCAGCAGCTCCGGGACAGACCCCTATGGCTACACCTTC.

The chain employs TRBV27 and TRBJ2-1; 10 nucleotides align to TRBD2. Germline-derived CDR1 and CDR2 are MNHEY and SMNVEV (reference sequence). This CDR3 has 16 amino acids. V dropped 5 bases and J dropped 9; count of bases not matched to a gene: 13. The CDR3 here is CASSTTAGGIWGEQFF. CDR3 DNA sequence: TGTGCCAGCAGTACCACAGCGGGGGGGATCTGGGGTGAGCAGTTCTTC.

This chain joins TRBV7-9 and TRBJ2-5; 8 bases map to TRBD1. The CDR3 has 16 amino acids. Germline CDR1 reads SEHNR; CDR2 reads FQNEAQ (reference sequence). The V gene end was trimmed by 5 bases and the J gene end by 0 bases; junction bases not matched to a gene: 8. CDR3 coding DNA: TGTGCCAGCAGCCCGAAAGGACAGGGCTACCAAGAGACCCAGTACTTC. This codes for CASSPKGQGYQETQYF.

This clonotype was recorded many times. The rearrangement links TRBV7-9 to TRBJ1-2; perhaps TRBD1 as D (5 bases). Trimming cost V 6 bases and J 5 bases, with 16 bases left between them. Per the germline V gene, CDR1 is SEHNR and CDR2 is FQNEAQ (reference sequence). This CDR3 contains 14 residues. This chain's CDR3 is CASSLTGTEYGYTF. CDR3 DNA sequence: TGTGCCAGCAGTCTAACCGGGACGGAATATGGCTACACCTTC. Looking up the rest from reference TRBV7-9 and TRBJ1-2 gives the full variable domain: DTGVSQNPRHKITKRGQNVTFRCDPISEHNRLYWYRQTLGQGPEFLTYFQNEAQLEKSRLLSDRFSAERPKGSFSTLEIQRTEQGDSAMYLCASSLTGTEYGYTFGSGTRLTVV.

This chain connects TRBV6-6 to TRBJ2-3; 9 nucleotides agree with TRBD2. The CDR3 has 17 amino acids. Per the germline V gene, CDR1 is MNHNY and CDR2 is SVGAGI (reference sequence). V lost 6 bases and J lost 2; bases outside the gene matches: 12. Written as DNA, the CDR3 is TGTGCCAGCAGCCCCGGACTAGCGAAATCACACACAGATACGCAGTATTTT. Amino acid sequence: CASSPGLAKSHTDTQYF.

The table lists this clonotype with a few counts. A much larger clone differs by one base, so this may be a read error. The V gene is TRBV20-1, the J gene TRBJ2-5; the D gene is possibly TRBD1 (8 bases). Trimming removed 5 bases from V and 11 bases from J, with 24 bases in between. CDR1 and CDR2 from the germline V gene are DFQATT and SNEGSKA (reference sequence). This CDR3 comprises 14 residues. The CDR3: CSAGGGDRPGEQYF. CDR3 DNA: TGCAGTGCTGGAGGGGGGGACAGGCCGGGTGAGCAGTACTTC.

The chain couples TRBV12-3 or TRBV12-4 to TRBJ2-4, with 14 bases matching TRBD2. Trimming removed 0 bases from V and 3 bases from J; junction bases left unmatched: 4. The CDR3 has 18 residues. The CDR3 DNA sequence: TGTGCCAGCAGTTTAGCGGGACTAGCGGGAGACGTCAAAAACATTCAGTACTTC. It specifies CASSLAGLAGDVKNIQYF.

This clonotype appeared a few times. J is TRBJ2-7 and V is TRBV5-1; TRBD2 agrees at 9 bases. The V and J ends lost 4 bases and 1 base, in that order; junction bases with no gene match: 6. The CDR3 extends over 15 amino acids. Per the germline V gene, CDR1 is SGHRS and CDR2 is YFSETQ. CDR3: CASSPNSGGSYEQYF. The CDR3 coding sequence is TGCGCCAGCAGCCCCAATAGCGGGGGATCCTACGAGCAGTACTTC.

This clonotype was seen only once. The chain employs TRBV6-5 and TRBJ2-1; TRBD1 matches 8 bases. This CDR3 spans 14 amino acids. V lost 6 bases to trimming and J lost 4 bases; unmatched junction nucleotides: 5. The germline CDR1 and CDR2 sequences are MNHEY and SVGAGI. The CDR3 nucleotides are TGTGCCAGCAGGGTGGGACAGGTATACAATGAGCAGTTCTTC. This gives the protein CASRVGQVYNEQFF.

This clonotype was seen a few times. This chain joins TRBV16 and TRBJ2-3; D is possibly TRBD2 (5 bases). Trimming left V 0 bases short and J 7 bases short, with 11 bases between. CDR1 is KGHSY, CDR2 FQNENV, per germline. The CDR3 length is 14 residues. In nucleotides, the CDR3 is TGTGCCAGCAGCCAATCTGGACTGCCCAATACGCAGTATTTT. Encoded protein: CASSQSGLPNTQYF.

A word on this clonotype: Its ends do not fully match the called genes, so a read error is possible. The gene calls are TRBV6-6 and TRBJ1-1; the D is unclear. Germline assignment: CDR1 MNHNY and CDR2 SVGAGI (reference sequence). This CDR3 spans 15 amino acids. CDR3 bases: TGTGCCAACAGTTCCATCCTCACGCTAGGATATGAAGCTTTCTTT. The encoded protein is CANSSILTLGYEAFF.

This rearrangement joins TRBV12-3 or TRBV12-4 to TRBJ1-1, with 7 bases that match TRBD1. This CDR3 is 16 amino acids long. The ends lost 0 bases at V and 8 bases at J; junction bases unmatched: 12. CDR3 region: CASSLAFGSWDREAFF. For the CDR3, the DNA is TGTGCCAGCAGTTTAGCGTTCGGTTCTTGGGACAGAGAAGCTTTCTTT.

This sequence joins TRBV15 and TRBJ1-5; perhaps TRBD1 as D (5 bases). The CDR3 consists of 17 residues. CDR1 is LNHNV and CDR2 is YYDKDF in the germline V gene (reference sequence). Trimming removed 1 base from V and 4 bases from J, with 17 bases in between. In DNA form, the CDR3 reads TGTGCCACCAGCAGAGGATTTAGGGGTTCGATTAATCAGCCCCAGCATTTT. This translates into CATSRGFRGSINQPQHF.

The rearrangement links TRBV7-2 to TRBJ1-2; a possible D gene is TRBD1 (5 bases). The ends were cut back, 5 bases at V and 4 bases at J, with 20 bases in the middle. There are 16 residues in the CDR3. Germline V gene data show CDR1 as SGHTA and CDR2 as FQGNSA. This chain's CDR3 is CASSPNPWSGLYGYTF. The CDR3 coding sequence is TGTGCCAGCAGCCCGAACCCTTGGTCAGGGCTCTATGGCTACACCTTC.

The chain recombines TRBV11-3 with TRBJ2-2; D is possibly TRBD1 (6 bases). Trimming pared 0 bases from V and 4 bases from J, leaving 9 bases between. This CDR3 contains 15 residues. Germline CDR1 is SGHNT and CDR2 is YENEEA. The CDR3 loop reads CASSLDGQTTGELFF. CDR3 DNA sequence: TGTGCCAGCAGCTTAGATGGACAGACCACCGGGGAGCTGTTTTTT. Full variable domain (outside the CDR3, taken from reference TRBV11-3 and TRBJ2-2): EAGVVQSPRYKIIEKKQPVAFWCNPISGHNTLYWYLQNLGQGPELLIRYENEEAVDDSQLPKDRFSAERLKGVDSTLKIQPAELGDSAVYLCASSLDGQTTGELFFGEGSRLTVL.

The J gene is TRBJ1-2, the V gene TRBV21-1. TRBV21-1 is designated a pseudogene. The CDR3 sequence is 16 residues long. The CDR3 protein is CASSDLKEGVVGGYTF. The CDR3 DNA sequence: TGTGCCAGCAGCGACCTAAAAGAAGGAGTGGTTGGTGGCTACACCTTC.

V is TRBV6-6 and J is TRBJ2-7; 9 bases agree with TRBD2. Germline values: CDR1 MNHNY, CDR2 SVGAGI (reference sequence). The CDR3 totals 15 residues. The trim removed 6 bases at V and 0 bases at J, leaving 6 bases unmatched. Written as DNA, the CDR3 is TGTGCCAGCAGGGAGACTAGCGGCTTCTCCTACGAGCAGTACTTC. Amino acid sequence: CASRETSGFSYEQYF.

This clonotype has more than one count but fewer than ten. This chain links TRBV6-6 with TRBJ1-2; TRBD1 is a possible D gene (6 bases). In germline, CDR1 is MNHNY, CDR2 SVGAGI (reference sequence). Trimming pared 6 bases from V and 3 bases from J, leaving 11 bases between. The CDR3 is made up of 13 amino acids. CDR3 residues: CASSHEGDYGYTF. Written as DNA, the CDR3 is TGTGCCAGCAGCCACGAGGGGGACTATGGCTACACCTTC.

V gene TRBV12-3 or TRBV12-4 combines with J gene TRBJ2-7; 9 nucleotides align to TRBD1. The CDR3 has 13 amino acids. V dropped 5 bases and J dropped 5; count of bases not matched to a gene: 4. CDR3 sequence reads: CASSPRTGDEQYF. As DNA, the CDR3 is TGTGCCAGCAGTCCCCGGACAGGGGACGAGCAGTACTTC.

This clonotype was counted between two and nine times. The chain recombines TRBV20-1 with TRBJ1-2, with 7 bases that match TRBD1. This CDR3 contains 12 residues. Germline assignment: CDR1 DFQATT and CDR2 SNEGSKA (reference sequence). V lost 6 bases and J lost 2; bases outside the gene matches: 3. In DNA form, the CDR3 reads TGCAGTGCCCCGGGACAGAACTATGGCTACACCTTC. Translating gives CSAPGQNYGYTF.

The V gene is TRBV3-1, the J gene TRBJ2-1, with TRBD2 matching 13 bases. The V gene's germline CDR1 is LGHDT and CDR2 YNNKEL (reference sequence). Trimming at V came to 1 base and at J to 5 bases, leaving 2 bases not matched to a gene. The CDR3 has 16 amino acids. In DNA form, the CDR3 reads TGTGCCAGCAGCCAAGCACTAGCGGGAGGGAACAATGAGCAGTTCTTC. It codes for CASSQALAGGNNEQFF.

This chain links TRBV12-3 or TRBV12-4 with TRBJ2-6, with D hard to call. Trimming cost V 6 bases and J 1 base, with 10 bases left between them. The CDR3 spans 15 residues. CDR3 sequence reads: CASSRDTSGANVLTF. CDR3 nucleotide sequence: TGTGCCAGCAGCCGAGACACATCTGGGGCCAACGTCCTGACTTTC.

The chain couples TRBV7-2 to TRBJ1-2, with 9 bases lining up with TRBD1. Unmatched junction bases numbered 4, after V lost 4 bases and J lost 1 base. This CDR3 is built from 15 residues. Germline V gene lookup returns CDR1 SGHTA and CDR2 FQGNSA. The CDR3 DNA is TGTGCCAGCAGCTCAAGGACAGGGGATAACTATGGCTACACCTTC. This sequence encodes CASSSRTGDNYGYTF.

The chain employs TRBV6-1 and TRBJ1-5; D is possibly TRBD1 (6 bases). In germline, CDR1 is MNHNS, CDR2 SASEGT. The CDR3 is 13 residues long. The V end was cut by 8 bases, the J end by 5 bases, with 13 bases between. The CDR3 DNA is TGTGCCAGCGTGCCACAGGGATATCAGCCCCAGCATTTT. Encoded protein: CASVPQGYQPQHF.

Comment on this clonotype: A junction end diverges from the germline sequence, so it may reflect a read error. The chain has TRBV29-1 and TRBJ1-2; possibly TRBD1 for D (5 bases). CDR3 length: 16 residues. Germline V gene lookup returns CDR1 SQVTM and CDR2 ANQGSEA. The CDR3 DNA reads TGCAGCGTTGATCGGGTGGGGCGGAATCCTACCTATGGCCACACCTTC. Residues: CSVDRVGRNPTYGHTF.

This clonotype was counted ten times or more. This sequence joins TRBV7-6 and TRBJ2-5, with 8 bases lining up with TRBD2. This CDR3 has 16 amino acids. With 3 bases clipped from V and 4 bases from J, the junction kept 10 bases outside the gene matches. Germline V gives CDR1 SGHVS, CDR2 FNYEAQ. This CDR3 reads CASSFMIAGQGETQYF. The CDR3 region has the DNA TGTGCCAGCAGCTTCATGATAGCGGGGCAAGGAGAGACCCAGTACTTC.

The genes are TRBV27 and TRBJ2-7, with TRBD2 identical over 7 bases. In germline, CDR1 is MNHEY, CDR2 SMNVEV (reference sequence). This CDR3 spans 15 amino acids. V lost 4 bases and J lost 6; bases outside the gene matches: 12. CDR3 DNA: TGTGCCAGCAGTTCGACATCGGGGGGTTTAGGCGAGCAGTACTTC. It encodes CASSSTSGGLGEQYF.

V gene TRBV20-1 combines with J gene TRBJ2-5, with 7 bases that match TRBD2. Germline values: CDR1 DFQATT, CDR2 SNEGSKA (reference sequence). There are 13 residues in the CDR3. The trim removed 5 bases at V and 2 bases at J, leaving 5 bases unmatched. The CDR3: CSAHTGGQETQYF. Written as DNA, the CDR3 is TGCAGTGCTCATACGGGAGGACAAGAGACCCAGTACTTC.